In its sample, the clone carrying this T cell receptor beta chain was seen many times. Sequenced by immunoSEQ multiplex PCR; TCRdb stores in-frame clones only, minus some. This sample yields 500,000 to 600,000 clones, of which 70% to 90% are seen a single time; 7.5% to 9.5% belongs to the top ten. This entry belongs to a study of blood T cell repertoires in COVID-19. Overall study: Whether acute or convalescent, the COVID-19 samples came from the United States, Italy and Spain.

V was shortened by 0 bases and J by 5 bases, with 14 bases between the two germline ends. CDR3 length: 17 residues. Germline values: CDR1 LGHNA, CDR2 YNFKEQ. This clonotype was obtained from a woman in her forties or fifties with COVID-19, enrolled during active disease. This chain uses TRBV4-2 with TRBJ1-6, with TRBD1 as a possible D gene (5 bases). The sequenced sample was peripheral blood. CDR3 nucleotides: TGTGCCAGCAGCCAAGAGAATTGGGGCAGTCATAATTCACCCCTCCACTTT. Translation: CASSQENWGSHNSPLHF.